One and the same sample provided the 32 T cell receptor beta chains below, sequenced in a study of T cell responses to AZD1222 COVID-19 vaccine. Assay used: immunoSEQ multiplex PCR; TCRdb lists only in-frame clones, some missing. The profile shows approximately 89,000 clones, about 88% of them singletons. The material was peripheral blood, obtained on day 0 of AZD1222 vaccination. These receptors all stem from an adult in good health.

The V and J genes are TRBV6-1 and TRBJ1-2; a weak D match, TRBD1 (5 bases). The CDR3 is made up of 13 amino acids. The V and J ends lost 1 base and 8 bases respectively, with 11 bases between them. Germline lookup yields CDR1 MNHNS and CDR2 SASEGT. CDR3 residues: CASSEGGNGGYTF. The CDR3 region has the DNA TGTGCCAGCAGTGAAGGGGGGAATGGGGGCTACACCTTC.

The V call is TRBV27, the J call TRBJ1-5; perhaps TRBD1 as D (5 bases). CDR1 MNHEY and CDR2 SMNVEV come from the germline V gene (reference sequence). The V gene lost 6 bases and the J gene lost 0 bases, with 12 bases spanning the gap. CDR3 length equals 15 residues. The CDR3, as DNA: TGTGCCAGCAGGGGACGAAGTAGTAGCAATCAGCCCCAGCATTTT. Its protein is CASRGRSSSNQPQHF.

CDR3 protein: CASSQVFRSTYEQYF. For the CDR3, the DNA is TGTGCCAGCAGCCAAGTATTCCGGAGCACCTACGAGCAGTACTTC. V is TRBV3-1 (or the pseudogene TRBV3-2) and J is TRBJ2-7; D remains ambiguous. Germline loops: CDR1 LGHDT, CDR2 YNNKEL (reference sequence). The germline V and J ends were trimmed by 1 base and 2 bases, with 12 bases remaining between them. The CDR3 is 15 residues long.

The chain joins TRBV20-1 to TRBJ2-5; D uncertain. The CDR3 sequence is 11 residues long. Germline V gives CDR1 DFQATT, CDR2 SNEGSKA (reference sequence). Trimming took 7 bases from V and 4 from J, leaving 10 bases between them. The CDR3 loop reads CSGWLPETQYF. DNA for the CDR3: TGCAGTGGATGGCTGCCAGAGACCCAGTACTTC.

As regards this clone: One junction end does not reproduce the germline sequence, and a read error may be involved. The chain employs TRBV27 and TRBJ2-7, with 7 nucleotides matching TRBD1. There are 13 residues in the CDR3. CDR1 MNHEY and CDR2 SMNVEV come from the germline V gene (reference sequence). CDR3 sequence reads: CASRRDSSHEQYF. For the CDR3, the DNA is TGTGCCAGCAGAAGGGACAGCTCCCACGAGCAGTACTTC.

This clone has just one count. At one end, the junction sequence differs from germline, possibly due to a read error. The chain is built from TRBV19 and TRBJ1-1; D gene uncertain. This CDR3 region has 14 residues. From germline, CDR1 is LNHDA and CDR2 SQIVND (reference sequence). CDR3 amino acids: CASSVDGSNTEAFF. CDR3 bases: TGTGCCAGTAGTGTAGACGGGTCGAACACTGAAGCTTTCTTT.

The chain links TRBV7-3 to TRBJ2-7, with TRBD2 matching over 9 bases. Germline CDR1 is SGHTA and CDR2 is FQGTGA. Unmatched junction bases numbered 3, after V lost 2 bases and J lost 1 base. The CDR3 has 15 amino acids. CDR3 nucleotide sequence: TGTGCCAGCAGCTTACTAGCGGGGTCTTCCTACGAGCAGTACTTC. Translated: CASSLLAGSSYEQYF.

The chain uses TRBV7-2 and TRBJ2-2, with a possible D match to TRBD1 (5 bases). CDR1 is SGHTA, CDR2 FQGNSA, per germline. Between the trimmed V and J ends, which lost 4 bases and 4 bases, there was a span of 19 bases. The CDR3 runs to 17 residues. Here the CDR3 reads CASSSLRQLPFTGELFF. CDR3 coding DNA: TGTGCCAGCAGCTCTCTAAGACAGTTACCGTTCACCGGGGAGCTGTTTTTT.

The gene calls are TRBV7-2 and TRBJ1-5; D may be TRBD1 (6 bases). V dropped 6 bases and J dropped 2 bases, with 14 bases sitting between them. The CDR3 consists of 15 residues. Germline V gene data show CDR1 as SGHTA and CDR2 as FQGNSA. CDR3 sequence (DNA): TGTGCCAGCAGTAAGGGGGGCGCGGGCAATCAGCCCCAGCATTTT. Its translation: CASSKGGAGNQPQHF.

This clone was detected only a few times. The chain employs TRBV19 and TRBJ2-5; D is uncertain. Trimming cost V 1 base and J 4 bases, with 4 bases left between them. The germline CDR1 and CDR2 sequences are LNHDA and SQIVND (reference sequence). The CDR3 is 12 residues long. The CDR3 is CASSIAGETQYF. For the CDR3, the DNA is TGTGCCAGTAGTATAGCAGGAGAGACCCAGTACTTC.

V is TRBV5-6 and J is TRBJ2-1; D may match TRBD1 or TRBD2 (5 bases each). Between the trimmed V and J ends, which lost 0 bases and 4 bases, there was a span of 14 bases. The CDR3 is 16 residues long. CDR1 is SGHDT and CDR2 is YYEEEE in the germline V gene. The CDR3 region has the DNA TGTGCCAGCAGCTTGGACACGGGGCCCCTTTACAATGAGCAGTTCTTC. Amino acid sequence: CASSLDTGPLYNEQFF.

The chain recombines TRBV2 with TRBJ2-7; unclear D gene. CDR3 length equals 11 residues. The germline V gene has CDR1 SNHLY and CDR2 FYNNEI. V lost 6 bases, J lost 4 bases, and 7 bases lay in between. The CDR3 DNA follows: TGTGCCAGCAGATTTGGGTACGAGCAGTACTTC. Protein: CASRFGYEQYF.

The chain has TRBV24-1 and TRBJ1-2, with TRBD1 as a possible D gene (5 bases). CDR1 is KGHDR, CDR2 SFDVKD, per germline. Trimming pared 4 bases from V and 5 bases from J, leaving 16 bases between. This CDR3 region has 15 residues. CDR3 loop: CATSDSREGRYGYTF. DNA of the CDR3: TGTGCCACCAGTGACTCCAGGGAGGGCCGATATGGCTACACCTTC.

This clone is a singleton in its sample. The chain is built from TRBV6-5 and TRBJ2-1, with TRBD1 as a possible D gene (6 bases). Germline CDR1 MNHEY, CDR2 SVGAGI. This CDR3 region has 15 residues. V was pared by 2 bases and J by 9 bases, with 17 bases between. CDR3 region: CASSYETGRTGEQFF. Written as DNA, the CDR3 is TGTGCCAGCAGTTACGAGACAGGTCGAACGGGTGAGCAGTTCTTC.

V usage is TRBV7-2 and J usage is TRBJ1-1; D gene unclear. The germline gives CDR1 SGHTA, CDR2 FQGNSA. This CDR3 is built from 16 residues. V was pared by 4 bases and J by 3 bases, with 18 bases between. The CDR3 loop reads CASSSRRSVIYTEAFF. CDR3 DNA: TGTGCCAGCAGCTCCCGGCGTTCGGTCATTTACACTGAAGCTTTCTTT.

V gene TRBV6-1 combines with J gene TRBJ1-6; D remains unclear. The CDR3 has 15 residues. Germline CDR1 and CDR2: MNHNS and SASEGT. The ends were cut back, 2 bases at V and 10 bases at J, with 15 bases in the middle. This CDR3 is CASSESWSPNSPLHF. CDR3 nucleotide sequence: TGTGCCAGCAGTGAATCTTGGTCCCCCAACTCACCCCTCCACTTT.

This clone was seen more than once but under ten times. The CDR3 DNA sequence: TGTGCCAGCAGGTATTCAGGAATGGATCAGCCCCAGCATTTT. Translation gives CASRYSGMDQPQHF. The chain is built from TRBV2 and TRBJ1-5; D not resolved. Germline V gene data show CDR1 as SNHLY and CDR2 as FYNNEI. Trimming cost V 6 bases and J 5 bases, with 14 bases left between them. This CDR3 is built from 14 residues.

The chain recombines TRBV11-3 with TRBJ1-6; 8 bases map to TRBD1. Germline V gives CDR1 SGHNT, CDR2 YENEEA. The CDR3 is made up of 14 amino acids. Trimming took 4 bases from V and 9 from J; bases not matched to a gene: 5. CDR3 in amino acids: CASSSGQGGSPLHF. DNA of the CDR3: TGTGCCAGCAGCTCCGGACAGGGCGGTTCACCCCTCCACTTT.

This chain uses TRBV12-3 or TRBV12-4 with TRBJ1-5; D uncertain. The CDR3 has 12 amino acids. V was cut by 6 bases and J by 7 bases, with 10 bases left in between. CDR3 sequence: CASSRGDQPQHF. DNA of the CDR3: TGTGCCAGCAGCCGAGGAGACCAGCCCCAGCATTTT.

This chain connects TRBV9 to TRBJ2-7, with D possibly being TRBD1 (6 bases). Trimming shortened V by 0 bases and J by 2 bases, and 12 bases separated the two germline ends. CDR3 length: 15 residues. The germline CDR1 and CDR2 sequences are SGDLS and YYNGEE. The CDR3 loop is CASSVDTGSTYEQYF. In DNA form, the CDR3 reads TGTGCCAGCAGCGTAGACACAGGGAGTACCTACGAGCAGTACTTC.

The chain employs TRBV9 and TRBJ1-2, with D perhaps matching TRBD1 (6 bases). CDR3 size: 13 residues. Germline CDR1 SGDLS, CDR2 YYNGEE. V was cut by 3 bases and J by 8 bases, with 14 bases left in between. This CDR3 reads CASSGRGEGGYTF. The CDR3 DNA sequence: TGTGCCAGCAGCGGGAGGGGGGAAGGAGGCTACACCTTC.

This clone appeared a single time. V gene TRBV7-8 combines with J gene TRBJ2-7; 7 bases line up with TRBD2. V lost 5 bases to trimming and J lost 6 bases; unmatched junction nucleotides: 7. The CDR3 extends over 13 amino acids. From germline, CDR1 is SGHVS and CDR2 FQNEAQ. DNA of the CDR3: TGTGCCAGCAGCCGAGGACTAGGAAGCGAGCAGTACTTC. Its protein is CASSRGLGSEQYF.

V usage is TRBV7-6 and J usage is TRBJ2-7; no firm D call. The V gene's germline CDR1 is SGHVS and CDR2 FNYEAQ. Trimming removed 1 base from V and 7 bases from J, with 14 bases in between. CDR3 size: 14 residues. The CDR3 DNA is TGTGCCAGCAGCTTAGATGGAACGATGGGGGAGCAGTACTTC. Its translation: CASSLDGTMGEQYF.

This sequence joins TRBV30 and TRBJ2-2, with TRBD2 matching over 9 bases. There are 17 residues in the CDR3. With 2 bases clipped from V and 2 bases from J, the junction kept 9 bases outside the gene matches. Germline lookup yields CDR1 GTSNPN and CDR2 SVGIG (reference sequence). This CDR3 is CAWSQAGTSSNTGELFF. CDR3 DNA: TGTGCCTGGAGTCAAGCCGGGACTAGCTCTAACACCGGGGAGCTGTTTTTT.

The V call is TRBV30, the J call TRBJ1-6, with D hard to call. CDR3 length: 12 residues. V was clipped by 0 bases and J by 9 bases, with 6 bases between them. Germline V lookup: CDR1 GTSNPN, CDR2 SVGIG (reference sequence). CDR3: CAWSVRSSPLHF. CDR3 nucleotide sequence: TGTGCCTGGAGTGTACGGAGTTCACCCCTCCACTTT.

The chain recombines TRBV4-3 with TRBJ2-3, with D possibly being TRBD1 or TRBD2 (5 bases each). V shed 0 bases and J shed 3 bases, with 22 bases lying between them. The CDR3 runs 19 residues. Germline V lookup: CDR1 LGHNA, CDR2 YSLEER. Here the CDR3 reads CASSQDYFEGPSGTDTQYF. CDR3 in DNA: TGCGCCAGCAGCCAAGATTATTTTGAGGGGCCGTCAGGTACAGATACGCAGTATTTT.

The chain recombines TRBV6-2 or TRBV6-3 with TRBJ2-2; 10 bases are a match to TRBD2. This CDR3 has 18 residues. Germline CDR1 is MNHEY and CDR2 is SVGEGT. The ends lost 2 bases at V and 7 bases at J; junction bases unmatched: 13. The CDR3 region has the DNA TGTGCCAGCAGTTACCCGGGACTAGCGTTCCATCAGAGCGGGGAGCTGTTTTTT. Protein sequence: CASSYPGLAFHQSGELFF.

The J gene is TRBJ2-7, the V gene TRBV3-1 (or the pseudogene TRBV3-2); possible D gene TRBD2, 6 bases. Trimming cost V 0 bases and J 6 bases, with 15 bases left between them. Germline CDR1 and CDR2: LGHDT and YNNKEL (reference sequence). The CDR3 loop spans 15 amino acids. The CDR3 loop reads CASSQETAGPREQYF. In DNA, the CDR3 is TGTGCCAGCAGCCAAGAAACCGCGGGGCCCCGCGAGCAGTACTTC.

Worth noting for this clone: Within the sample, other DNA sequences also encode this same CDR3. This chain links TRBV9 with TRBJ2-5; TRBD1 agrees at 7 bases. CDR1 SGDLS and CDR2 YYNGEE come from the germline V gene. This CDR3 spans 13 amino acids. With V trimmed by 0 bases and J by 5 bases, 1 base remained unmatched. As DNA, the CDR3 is TGTGCCAGCAGCGTAGCCAGGGGGGAGACCCAGTACTTC. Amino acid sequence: CASSVARGETQYF. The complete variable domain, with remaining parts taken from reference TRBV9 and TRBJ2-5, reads DSGVTQTPKHLITATGQRVTLRCSPRSGDLSVYWYQQSLDQGLQFLIQYYNGEERAKGNILERFSAQQFPDLHSELNLSSLELGDSALYFCASSVARGETQYFGPGTRLLVL.

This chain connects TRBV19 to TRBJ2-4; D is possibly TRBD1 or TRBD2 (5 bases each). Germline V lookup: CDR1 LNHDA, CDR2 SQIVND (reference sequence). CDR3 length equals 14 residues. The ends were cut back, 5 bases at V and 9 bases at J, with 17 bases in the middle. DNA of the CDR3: TGTGCCAGTAGTCCCCAGGGAGTGGTTGGCATTCAGTACTTC. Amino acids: CASSPQGVVGIQYF.

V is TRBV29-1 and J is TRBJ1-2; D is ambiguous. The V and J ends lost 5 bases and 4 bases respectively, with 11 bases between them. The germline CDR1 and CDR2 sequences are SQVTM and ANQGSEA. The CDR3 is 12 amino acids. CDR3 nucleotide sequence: TGCAGCGTTAAATCCAGCCTCTATGGCTACACCTTC. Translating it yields CSVKSSLYGYTF.

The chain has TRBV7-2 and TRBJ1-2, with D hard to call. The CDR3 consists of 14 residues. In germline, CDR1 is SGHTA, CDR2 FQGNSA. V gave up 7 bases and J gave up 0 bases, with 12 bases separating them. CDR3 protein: CASTPLIANYGYTF. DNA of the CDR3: TGTGCCAGCACCCCCCTGATAGCTAACTATGGCTACACCTTC. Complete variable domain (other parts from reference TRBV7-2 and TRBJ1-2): GAGVSQSPSNKVTEKGKDVELRCDPISGHTALYWYRQSLGQGLEFLIYFQGNSAPDKSGLPSDRFSAERTGGSVSTLTIQRTQQEDSAVYLCASTPLIANYGYTFGSGTRLTVV.